These 18 T cell receptor beta chains originate from one sample sequenced in a study of T cell changes during pregnancy in multiple sclerosis. Sequencing used immunoSEQ multiplex PCR; TCRdb keeps in-frame clones, though not all of them. The sample records 30,000 to 35,000 clones, more than 90% being singletons. Sequenced material: CD4+ T cells from peripheral blood mononuclear cells, taken in the second trimester of pregnancy. The receptors were sampled from a female donor in good health, enrolled as a control in a pregnancy study.

The chain is built from TRBV19 and TRBJ1-1, with 8 bases identical to TRBD1. The CDR3 is 13 residues long. The V gene's germline CDR1 is LNHDA and CDR2 SQIVND (reference sequence). V was clipped by 6 bases and J by 4 bases; unmatched bases: 4. This CDR3 reads CASRTTGGTEAFF. CDR3 in DNA: TGTGCCAGTAGAACTACAGGGGGCACTGAAGCTTTCTTT. The complete variable domain, with remaining parts taken from reference TRBV19 and TRBJ1-1, reads DGGITQSPKYLFRKEGQNVTLSCEQNLNHDAMYWYRQDPGQGLRLIYYSQIVNDFQKGDIAEGYSVSREKKESFPLTVTSAQKNPTAFYLCASRTTGGTEAFFGQGTRLTVV.

The V call is TRBV29-1, the J call TRBJ2-5, with 7 bases fitting TRBD2. From germline, CDR1 is SQVTM and CDR2 ANQGSEA. The CDR3 runs 14 residues. DNA of the CDR3: TGCAGTGGGGGAGGGGCAGTTAAACAAGAGACCCAGTACTTC. The encoded protein is CSGGGAVKQETQYF.

The chain joins TRBV19 to TRBJ2-2; 12 bases are a match to TRBD2. Looked up from germline, CDR1 is LNHDA and CDR2 is SQIVND (reference sequence). After removal of 5 bases from V and 4 bases from J, the junction contained 2 bases not matched to a gene. The CDR3 runs 15 residues. The CDR3 protein is CASSSGLAGTGELFF. In nucleotides, the CDR3 is TGTGCCAGTAGTTCGGGACTAGCGGGCACCGGGGAGCTGTTTTTT.

J is TRBJ2-1 and V is TRBV27, with D tentatively TRBD2 (6 bases). Germline V CDR1 and CDR2: MNHEY, SMNVEV (reference sequence). Trimming removed 2 bases at V and 4 bases at J, with 12 bases between. The CDR3 runs to 15 residues. CDR3 sequence: CASSLIAEIYNEQFF. The CDR3 DNA is TGTGCCAGCAGTTTAATAGCGGAGATATACAATGAGCAGTTCTTC.

This rearrangement joins TRBV7-2 to TRBJ2-7; a possible D gene is TRBD1 (6 bases). Per the germline V gene, CDR1 is SGHTA and CDR2 is FQGNSA. This CDR3 is built from 15 residues. The V end was cut by 0 bases, the J end by 3 bases, with 12 bases between. The CDR3 bases are TGTGCCAGCAGCTTAGCTGACAGGTTAGTCTACGAGCAGTACTTC. As protein: CASSLADRLVYEQYF.

CDR3: CASSSTYNEQFF. CDR3 sequence (DNA): TGTGCCAGCAGTTCTACCTACAATGAGCAGTTCTTC. The chain employs TRBV6-5 and TRBJ2-1; D is undetermined. Trimming stripped 4 bases from V and 2 bases from J, with 3 bases between. The CDR3 contains 12 residues. Germline V lookup: CDR1 MNHEY, CDR2 SVGAGI.

The chain links TRBV11-2 to TRBJ2-5; 8 nucleotides line up with TRBD1. The CDR3 spans 15 residues. The trim removed 5 bases at V and 1 base at J, leaving 6 bases unmatched. Germline assignment: CDR1 SGHAT and CDR2 FQNNGV. CDR3 in DNA: TGTGCCAGCAGCCGACAGGGGACGCCCCAAGAGACCCAGTACTTC. Amino acids: CASSRQGTPQETQYF.

V is TRBV7-9 and J is TRBJ1-3; 11 nucleotides align to TRBD1. CDR1 is SEHNR and CDR2 is FQNEAQ in the germline V gene (reference sequence). Trimming removed 5 bases from V and 4 bases from J; junction bases left unmatched: 10. The CDR3 sequence is 17 residues long. The CDR3 loop is CASSPRGQGVSGNTIYF. Written as DNA, the CDR3 is TGTGCCAGCAGCCCAAGGGGACAGGGGGTATCAGGAAACACCATATATTTT.

This clone turned up a few times. The chain links TRBV14 to TRBJ2-3; 7 nucleotides match TRBD2. Germline V lookup: CDR1 SGHDN, CDR2 FVKESK. The V gene end was trimmed by 2 bases and the J gene end by 0 bases; junction bases not matched to a gene: 8. This CDR3 spans 17 amino acids. This chain's CDR3 is CASSQRKLAESTDTQYF. CDR3 coding DNA: TGTGCCAGCAGCCAACGGAAGCTAGCGGAGAGCACAGATACGCAGTATTTT.

The chain couples TRBV6-4 to TRBJ2-5, with D unresolved. With 3 bases removed from V and 5 bases from J, the gap between germline ends came to 13 bases. Looked up from germline, CDR1 is MRHNA and CDR2 is SNTAGT. The CDR3 totals 14 residues. CDR3: CASSERIAGETQYF. CDR3 sequence (DNA): TGTGCCAGCAGTGAACGGATCGCAGGCGAGACCCAGTACTTC.

This clone has a single count. CDR3 sequence reads: CASSLFRTRGPVGADTQYF. The CDR3 DNA follows: TGTGCCAGCAGCTTGTTCCGTACGCGGGGGCCTGTCGGCGCAGATACGCAGTATTTT. V gene TRBV5-6 combines with J gene TRBJ2-3; D is possibly TRBD2 (7 bases). Germline V CDR1 and CDR2: SGHDT, YYEEEE. The CDR3 consists of 19 residues. The V end was cut by 1 base, the J end by 4 bases, with 25 bases between. The whole variable domain, filled in from reference TRBV5-6 and TRBJ2-3, reads DAGVTQSPTHLIKTRGQQVTLRCSPKSGHDTVSWYQQALGQGPQFIFQYYEEEERQRGNFPDRFSGHQFPNYSSELNVNALLLGDSALYLCASSLFRTRGPVGADTQYFGPGTRLTVL.

The V gene is TRBV10-3, the J gene TRBJ2-2; 9 bases are shared with TRBD2. The V gene end was trimmed by 2 bases and the J gene end by 6 bases; junction bases not matched to a gene: 4. CDR3 size: 15 residues. Per germline, CDR1 ENHRY and CDR2 SYGVKD. Written as DNA, the CDR3 is TGTGCCATCAGTGAGGGGACTAGCTATCCCGGGGAGCTGTTTTTT. This codes for CAISEGTSYPGELFF.

The rearrangement uses TRBV11-3 and TRBJ2-1, with 7 bases fitting TRBD1. Trimming at V came to 5 bases and at J to 8 bases, leaving 6 bases not matched to a gene. Germline V gene sequence: CDR1 SGHNT, CDR2 YENEEA. The CDR3 extends over 13 amino acids. Written as DNA, the CDR3 is TGTGCCAGCAGCGGAGACAGGGTCGATGAGCAGTTCTTC. As protein: CASSGDRVDEQFF.

The V call is TRBV19, the J call TRBJ1-4, with TRBD1 identical over 9 bases. Germline V gene lookup returns CDR1 LNHDA and CDR2 SQIVND (reference sequence). J lost 6 bases, V lost 4 bases, and 9 bases had no gene match. CDR3 length equals 16 residues. CDR3 in DNA: TGTGCCAGTAGTAGATACAGGGGGCGCGAGCATGAAAAACTGTTTTTT. Translated, it gives CASSRYRGREHEKLFF.

The DNA of the CDR3 is TGTGCCAGCGGACAGGGGACTGGCAATCAGCCCCAGCATTTT. This translates into CASGQGTGNQPQHF. V and J are TRBV27 and TRBJ1-5; TRBD1 aligns across 9 bases. Germline CDR1 reads MNHEY; CDR2 reads SMNVEV (reference sequence). V lost 8 bases to trimming and J lost 2 bases; unmatched junction nucleotides: 4. The CDR3 extends over 14 amino acids.

The chain recombines TRBV27 with TRBJ2-2, with no clear D. Trimming took 7 bases from V and 4 from J, leaving 13 bases between them. Per the germline V gene, CDR1 is MNHEY and CDR2 is SMNVEV (reference sequence). The CDR3 has 14 amino acids. The CDR3 sequence: CASTFSSGTGELFF. Written as DNA, the CDR3 is TGTGCCAGCACATTCTCTTCAGGCACCGGGGAGCTGTTTTTT.

The chain couples TRBV2 to TRBJ2-1; the D gene is possibly TRBD2 (6 bases). The CDR3 length is 14 residues. V shed 3 bases and J shed 3 bases, with 9 bases lying between them. Germline V lookup: CDR1 SNHLY, CDR2 FYNNEI. The CDR3 spells CASSDLTSYNEQFF. As DNA, the CDR3 is TGTGCCAGCAGTGATTTGACTAGCTACAATGAGCAGTTCTTC.

The J gene is TRBJ2-1, the V gene TRBV4-2; TRBD2 agrees at 9 bases. The CDR3 spans 15 residues. Germline values: CDR1 LGHNA, CDR2 YNFKEQ. Unmatched junction bases numbered 5, after V lost 1 base and J lost 7 bases. The DNA for the CDR3 is TGTGCCAGCAGCCAAGGAACTAGCGGGTGGAATGAGCAGTTCTTC. It specifies CASSQGTSGWNEQFF.